What follows are 3 T cell receptor beta chains derived from one specimen sequenced in a study of blood T cell repertoires in COVID-19. TCRdb keeps only in-frame clones here, not all; method: immunoSEQ multiplex PCR. The repertoire includes about 160,000 clones, 75% to 90% of them detected once, and about 3.4% sits in the top ten. The material sequenced was PBMCs or T cells enriched from blood (not recorded which). Source of these receptors: a woman aged 55 to 70 who had recovered from COVID-19.

The table lists this clone with a few counts. This chain connects TRBV19 to TRBJ1-1, with D hard to call. The V gene's germline CDR1 is LNHDA and CDR2 SQIVND (reference sequence). CDR3 length: 15 residues. V lost 0 bases and J 3 bases, leaving 11 bases between the germline ends. As DNA, the CDR3 is TGTGCCAGTAGTATAGATTATGATGTAGACACTGAAGCTTTCTTT. Encoded protein: CASSIDYDVDTEAFF.

This clone was seen a handful of times. The rearrangement joins TRBV7-6 to TRBJ1-3; D gene ambiguous. Trimming cost V 1 base and J 0 bases, with 4 bases left between them. Germline assignment: CDR1 SGHVS and CDR2 FNYEAQ. This CDR3 spans 14 amino acids. The CDR3 protein is CASSLDNSGNTIYF. The CDR3 nucleotides read TGTGCCAGCAGCTTAGACAACTCTGGAAACACCATATATTTT.

Notes on this clone: It may be a read error: a sequence one base away is much more abundant. The genes are TRBV7-9 and TRBJ2-1; 14 bases map to TRBD2. Losses at the gene ends were 5 bases for V and 6 bases for J; bases not matched to a gene: 3. The CDR3 is 15 amino acids. In germline, CDR1 is SEHNR, CDR2 FQNEAQ (reference sequence). The CDR3 DNA reads as TGTGCCAGCAGCACCGGGACTAGCGGGGGCAATGAGCAGTTCTTC. The encoded protein is CASSTGTSGGNEQFF.